These 8 T cell receptor beta chains were all obtained from the same sample, sequenced in a study of PD-1 blockade in classical Hodgkin lymphoma. The method was immunoSEQ multiplex PCR; TCRdb's version includes in-frame clones alone and lacks a portion of them. The sample lists about 46,000 clones, roughly 80% occurring once. Documented time point: cycle 4 day 1 (C4D1), after about 6 weeks of nivolumab. Each patient relapsed following autologous stem cell transplantation, and prior brentuximab vedotin exposure differed. The sample here was peripheral blood mononuclear cells (PBMCs), taken before the fourth cycle of nivolumab. The receptors shown here come from a human donor with classical Hodgkin lymphoma.

The J gene is TRBJ2-7, the V gene TRBV9, with 8 bases matching TRBD1. Germline assignment: CDR1 SGDLS and CDR2 YYNGEE. CDR3 length: 16 amino acids. Germline trimming cut 0 bases from V and 5 bases from J; bases unmatched to any gene: 10. The CDR3 loop is CASSVEAFQGADEQYF. The CDR3 nucleotides are TGTGCCAGCAGCGTAGAGGCGTTCCAGGGGGCGGACGAGCAGTACTTC. Filled out from reference TRBV9 and TRBJ2-7, the complete variable domain reads DSGVTQTPKHLITATGQRVTLRCSPRSGDLSVYWYQQSLDQGLQFLIQYYNGEERAKGNILERFSAQQFPDLHSELNLSSLELGDSALYFCASSVEAFQGADEQYFGPGTRLTVT.

This chain connects TRBV6-5 to TRBJ1-1; 7 bases line up with TRBD1. Germline-derived CDR1 and CDR2 are MNHEY and SVGAGI. V shed 2 bases, J shed 1 base, and the junction held 1 base outside the gene matches. The CDR3 consists of 14 residues. CDR3 sequence: CASSYGTANTEAFF. In DNA form, the CDR3 reads TGTGCCAGCAGTTACGGGACAGCGAACACTGAAGCTTTCTTT.

The chain combines TRBV9 with TRBJ1-1; possibly TRBD1 for D (5 bases). The germline V and J ends were trimmed by 0 bases and 6 bases, with 9 bases remaining between them. The CDR3 loop spans 13 amino acids. The germline V gene encodes CDR1 SGDLS and CDR2 YYNGEE. The CDR3: CASSVGGRAEAFF. In nucleotides, the CDR3 is TGTGCCAGCAGCGTAGGGGGACGGGCTGAAGCTTTCTTT.

This chain links TRBV9 with TRBJ2-4; 9 bases match TRBD2. This CDR3 spans 16 amino acids. Germline V lookup: CDR1 SGDLS, CDR2 YYNGEE. V lost 0 bases, J lost 8 bases, and 9 bases stayed unmatched. CDR3 amino acids: CASSVAGREGLDIQYF. In DNA form, the CDR3 reads TGTGCCAGCAGCGTAGCTGGGCGGGAGGGCCTAGACATTCAGTACTTC. Filled out from reference TRBV9 and TRBJ2-4, the complete variable domain reads DSGVTQTPKHLITATGQRVTLRCSPRSGDLSVYWYQQSLDQGLQFLIQYYNGEERAKGNILERFSAQQFPDLHSELNLSSLELGDSALYFCASSVAGREGLDIQYFGAGTRLSVL.

The V and J genes are TRBV5-1 and TRBJ2-3; D is unclear. There are 13 residues in the CDR3. CDR1 and CDR2 (germline): SGHRS, YFSETQ. V was clipped by 0 bases and J by 7 bases, with 9 bases between them. The CDR3: CASSLVPSYTQYF. The CDR3 DNA sequence: TGCGCCAGCAGCTTGGTTCCGTCCTATACGCAGTATTTT.

This chain joins TRBV5-6 and TRBJ2-3; no clear D. There are 14 residues in the CDR3. Germline-derived CDR1 and CDR2 are SGHDT and YYEEEE. The V gene lost 0 bases and the J gene lost 2 bases, with 7 bases spanning the gap. CDR3 sequence: CASSLGMSTDTQYF. CDR3 in DNA: TGTGCCAGCAGCTTGGGGATGTCCACAGATACGCAGTATTTT.

This clone was counted many times. The V gene is TRBV10-2, the J gene TRBJ2-3; TRBD2 agrees at 8 bases. Germline-derived CDR1 and CDR2 are WSHSY and SAAADI. The CDR3 has 15 amino acids. J lost 6 bases, V lost 2 bases, and 7 bases had no gene match. In DNA, the CDR3 is TGCGCCAGCAGTGAGGGAAGCGGGAGAACGGATACGCAGTATTTT. Translated, it gives CASSEGSGRTDTQYF.

The chain recombines TRBV7-6 with TRBJ2-1; 9 positions match TRBD1. The germline CDR1 and CDR2 sequences are SGHVS and FNYEAQ. There are 17 residues in the CDR3. After removal of 2 bases from V and 7 bases from J, the junction contained 12 bases not matched to a gene. CDR3 region: CASSLWGRTGVPNEQFF. CDR3 bases: TGTGCCAGCAGCTTATGGGGGAGGACAGGGGTTCCAAATGAGCAGTTCTTC. The complete variable domain, with remaining parts taken from reference TRBV7-6 and TRBJ2-1, reads GAGVSQSPRYKVTKRGQDVALRCDPISGHVSLYWYRQALGQGPEFLTYFNYEAQQDKSGLPNDRFSAERPEGSISTLTIQRTEQRDSAMYRCASSLWGRTGVPNEQFFGPGTRLTVL.